This entry describes one TCR beta chain. Antigen unknown. This CDR3 has 16 residues. The germline V gene has CDR1 LNHDA and CDR2 SQIVND (reference sequence). V was clipped by 9 bases and J by 0 bases; unmatched bases: 11. The sample belongs to a study of CD4+ T cells in melanoma. General study results and limits: Neoantigen-specific CD4+ T cells in melanoma reportedly had diverse differentiation states.

TCRdb keeps only in-frame clones here, not all; method: immunoSEQ multiplex PCR. The sample shows more than 13,000 clones, 62% of them seen only once. The sample consisted of cells from a culture (not recorded whether cultured in vitro). The V call is TRBV19, the J call TRBJ2-3; the match to TRBD2 covers 8 bases. The receptor's source is a human donor with melanoma. Here the CDR3 reads CASRGERGTSTDTQYF. The CDR3 nucleotides are TGTGCCAGCCGGGGGGAGCGGGGGACTAGCACAGATACGCAGTATTTT.